This is a list of T cell receptor beta chains from one sample in a study of blood T cell repertoires in COVID-19. Method: immunoSEQ multiplex PCR; TCRdb's copy keeps in-frame clones and lacks some. The table has approximately 28,000 clones, around 85% seen once; the top ten hold more than 15%. Sequenced material: peripheral blood. Receptors were obtained from a woman aged 55-69 years with acute or convalescent COVID-19. Both conserved end residues are part of each CDR3. A D gene is named only where the DNA matches it firmly. Clone size is shown for a subset of rows, as once, few, many or a class of expanded clone.

len: 16
abundance: NA
d_gene: TRBD1
j_gene: TRBJ1-1
v_gene: TRBV2
CDR3aa: CASSEQRGGVGTEAFF
CDR3nt: TGTGCCAGCAGTGAACAAAGAGGGGGCGTAGGGACTGAAGCTTTCTTT

len: 14
abundance: NA
d_gene: TRBD1
j_gene: TRBJ2-1
v_gene: TRBV7-3
CDR3aa: CASSLDRGKDEQFF
CDR3nt: TGTGCCAGCAGCTTAGACAGGGGGAAAGATGAGCAGTTCTTC

len: 11
abundance: NA
d_gene: NA
j_gene: TRBJ2-7
v_gene: TRBV2
CDR3aa: CASRGGASTYF
CDR3nt: TGTGCCAGCAGGGGTGGGGCATCCACGTACTTC

len: 14
abundance: NA
d_gene: NA
j_gene: TRBJ1-3
v_gene: TRBV5-6
CDR3aa: CASSLGRGVNTIYF
CDR3nt: TGTGCCAGCAGCCTGGGCCGGGGGGTAAACACCATATATTTT

len: 17
abundance: NA
d_gene: TRBD1
j_gene: TRBJ1-1
v_gene: TRBV19
CDR3aa: CASRPTDRMGPNTEAFF
CDR3nt: TGTGCCAGTAGGCCAACGGACAGGATGGGACCGAACACTGAAGCTTTCTTT

len: 15
abundance: NA
d_gene: NA
j_gene: TRBJ1-3
v_gene: TRBV28
CDR3aa: CASSLWGADGNTIYF
CDR3nt: TGTGCCAGCAGTTTATGGGGGGCGGATGGAAACACCATATATTTT

len: 17
abundance: NA
d_gene: NA
j_gene: TRBJ2-5
v_gene: TRBV25-1
CDR3aa: CASSDSLGAAYQETQYF
CDR3nt: TGTGCCAGCAGTGACTCATTGGGGGCGGCCTACCAAGAGACCCAGTACTTC

len: 14
abundance: medium-sized
d_gene: TRBD1
j_gene: TRBJ1-2
v_gene: TRBV30
CDR3aa: CAWSETGTGGGYTF
CDR3nt: TGTGCCTGGAGCGAAACCGGGACAGGGGGTGGCTACACCTTC

len: 14
abundance: NA
d_gene: NA
j_gene: TRBJ1-6
v_gene: TRBV19
CDR3aa: CASSNRDYNSPLHF
CDR3nt: TGTGCCAGTAGTAACCGGGACTATAATTCACCCCTCCACTTT

len: 12
abundance: NA
d_gene: TRBD1
j_gene: TRBJ2-1
v_gene: TRBV12-3/TRBV12-4
CDR3aa: CASSWTGLEQFF
CDR3nt: TGTGCCAGCAGTTGGACAGGGCTGGAGCAGTTCTTC

len: 16
abundance: NA
d_gene: NA
j_gene: TRBJ1-3
v_gene: TRBV19
CDR3aa: CASSIDRRASGNTIYF
CDR3nt: TGTGCCAGTAGTATAGATCGGAGAGCCTCTGGAAACACCATATATTTT

len: 14
abundance: NA
d_gene: TRBD1
j_gene: TRBJ2-3
v_gene: TRBV4-1
CDR3aa: CASSPGQGSDTQYF
CDR3nt: TGCGCCAGCAGCCCGGGACAGGGATCAGATACGCAGTATTTT

len: 14
abundance: NA
d_gene: NA
j_gene: TRBJ1-1
v_gene: TRBV9
CDR3aa: CASSPQTAGTEAFF
CDR3nt: TGTGCCAGCAGCCCTCAGACGGCGGGCACTGAAGCTTTCTTT

len: 15
abundance: NA
d_gene: NA
j_gene: TRBJ1-3
v_gene: TRBV6-5
CDR3aa: CASTVRDYSGNTIYF
CDR3nt: TGTGCCAGCACGGTCAGGGATTACTCTGGAAACACCATATATTTT

len: 15
abundance: NA
d_gene: TRBD1
j_gene: TRBJ1-1
v_gene: TRBV11-2
CDR3aa: CASSSYRGGNTEAFF
CDR3nt: TGTGCCAGCAGCTCCTACAGGGGGGGGAACACTGAAGCTTTCTTT

len: 15
abundance: NA
d_gene: NA
j_gene: TRBJ1-2
v_gene: TRBV15
CDR3aa: CATSRGDDRTNGYTF
CDR3nt: TGTGCCACCAGCAGAGGTGACGACAGGACCAATGGCTACACCTTC

len: 12
abundance: NA
d_gene: NA
j_gene: TRBJ2-5
v_gene: TRBV6-5
CDR3aa: CASSPREETQYF
CDR3nt: TGTGCCAGCAGCCCCAGGGAAGAGACCCAGTACTTC

len: 15
abundance: NA
d_gene: NA
j_gene: TRBJ2-3
v_gene: TRBV5-1
CDR3aa: CASSLPGGSADTQYF
CDR3nt: TGCGCCAGCAGCCTCCCAGGGGGGTCGGCAGATACGCAGTATTTT

len: 15
abundance: NA
d_gene: NA
j_gene: TRBJ2-3
v_gene: TRBV19
CDR3aa: CASKGYGVTADTQYF
CDR3nt: TGTGCCAGTAAGGGCTACGGGGTTACGGCAGATACGCAGTATTTT

len: 15
abundance: NA
d_gene: TRBD1
j_gene: TRBJ2-7
v_gene: TRBV4-1
CDR3aa: CASSHSTGGRNEQYF
CDR3nt: TGCGCCAGCAGCCACTCGACAGGGGGCAGAAACGAGCAGTACTTC

len: 16
abundance: NA
d_gene: TRBD1
j_gene: TRBJ2-2
v_gene: TRBV24-1
CDR3aa: CATSDLGQGDTGELFF
CDR3nt: TGTGCCACCAGTGATTTAGGGCAGGGGGACACCGGGGAGCTGTTTTTT

len: 13
abundance: NA
d_gene: NA
j_gene: TRBJ1-4
v_gene: TRBV15
CDR3aa: CATSRAPDEKLFF
CDR3nt: TGTGCCACCAGCAGAGCCCCTGATGAAAAACTGTTTTTT

len: 12
abundance: NA
d_gene: NA
j_gene: TRBJ1-2
v_gene: TRBV5-1
CDR3aa: CASSTDGKGYTF
CDR3nt: TGCGCCAGCAGCACCGACGGGAAGGGCTACACCTTC

len: 14
abundance: few
d_gene: TRBD2
j_gene: TRBJ2-1
v_gene: TRBV18
CDR3aa: CASSPGLGRDEQFF
CDR3nt: TGTGCCAGCTCACCCGGACTAGGAAGGGATGAGCAGTTCTTC